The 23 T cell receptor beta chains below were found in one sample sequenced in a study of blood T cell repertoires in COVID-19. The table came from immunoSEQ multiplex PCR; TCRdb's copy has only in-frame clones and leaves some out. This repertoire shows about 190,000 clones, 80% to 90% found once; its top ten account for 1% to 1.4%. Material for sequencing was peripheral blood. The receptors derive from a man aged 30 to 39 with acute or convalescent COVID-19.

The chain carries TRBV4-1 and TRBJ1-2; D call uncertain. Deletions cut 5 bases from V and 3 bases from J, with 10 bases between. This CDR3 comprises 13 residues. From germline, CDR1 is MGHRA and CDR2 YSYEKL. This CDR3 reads CASSTPTYYGYTF. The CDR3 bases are TGCGCCAGCAGCACTCCTACTTACTATGGCTACACCTTC.

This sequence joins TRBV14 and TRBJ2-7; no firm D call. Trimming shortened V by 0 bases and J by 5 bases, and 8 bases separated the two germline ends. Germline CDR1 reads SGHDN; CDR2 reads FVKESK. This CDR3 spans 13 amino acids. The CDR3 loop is CASSQDLTDEQYF. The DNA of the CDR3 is TGTGCCAGCAGCCAAGATCTAACGGACGAGCAGTACTTC.

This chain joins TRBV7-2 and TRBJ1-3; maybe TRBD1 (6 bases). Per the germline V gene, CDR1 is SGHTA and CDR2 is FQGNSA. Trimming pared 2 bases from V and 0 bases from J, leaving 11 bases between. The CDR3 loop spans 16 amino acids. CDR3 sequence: CASSLQGTSSGNTIYF. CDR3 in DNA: TGTGCCAGCAGCTTACAGGGGACATCCTCTGGAAACACCATATATTTT.

The CDR3 DNA reads TGTGCCAGCAGATCCGACAGGGGAAGAGGTGGGTCCTACGAGCAGTACTTC. This gives the protein CASRSDRGRGGSYEQYF. V usage is TRBV28 and J usage is TRBJ2-7; 8 bases are a match to TRBD1. The CDR3 contains 17 residues. J lost 1 base, V lost 6 bases, and 14 bases had no gene match. Germline V gene data show CDR1 as MDHEN and CDR2 as SYDVKM.

The chain's CDR3 is CASSGPKQNLNTEAFF. The CDR3 DNA is TGTGCCAGCAGTGGGCCAAAACAGAACCTGAACACTGAAGCTTTCTTT. J is TRBJ1-1 and V is TRBV28; D is undetermined. Trimming pared 5 bases from V and 0 bases from J, leaving 16 bases between. CDR1 is MDHEN and CDR2 is SYDVKM in the germline V gene. There are 16 residues in the CDR3.

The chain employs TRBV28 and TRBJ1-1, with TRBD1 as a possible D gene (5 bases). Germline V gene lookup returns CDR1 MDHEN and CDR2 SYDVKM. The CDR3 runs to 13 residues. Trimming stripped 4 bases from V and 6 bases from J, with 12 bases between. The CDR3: CASSSPPRAEAFF. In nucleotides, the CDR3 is TGTGCCAGCAGTTCCCCCCCCAGGGCTGAAGCTTTCTTT. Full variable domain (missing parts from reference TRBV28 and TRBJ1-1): DVKVTQSSRYLVKRTGEKVFLECVQDMDHENMFWYRQDPGLGLRLIYFSYDVKMKEKGDIPEGYSVSREKKERFSLILESASTNQTSMYLCASSSPPRAEAFFGQGTRLTVV.

CDR3 loop: CASSTITNRVNEQFF. DNA for the CDR3: TGTGCCAGCAGCACCATAACCAACAGGGTCAATGAGCAGTTCTTC. V gene TRBV6-5 combines with J gene TRBJ2-1, with D possibly matching TRBD1 (6 bases). The germline V and J ends were trimmed by 6 bases and 6 bases, with 18 bases remaining between them. The CDR3 length is 15 residues. Germline CDR1 and CDR2: MNHEY and SVGAGI.

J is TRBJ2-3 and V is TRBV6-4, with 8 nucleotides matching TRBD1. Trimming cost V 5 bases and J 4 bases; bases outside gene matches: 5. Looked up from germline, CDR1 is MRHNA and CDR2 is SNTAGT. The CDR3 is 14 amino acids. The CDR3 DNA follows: TGTGCCAGCAGTTTTGGACAGGGCGCAGATACGCAGTATTTT. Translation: CASSFGQGADTQYF.

CDR3 residues: CASSQDFRQRGPYEQYF. The DNA for the CDR3 is TGCGCCAGCAGCCAAGATTTCCGGCAAAGAGGCCCCTACGAGCAGTACTTC. This chain links TRBV4-1 with TRBJ2-7; no definite D call. V lost 0 bases and J 2 bases, leaving 17 bases between the germline ends. This CDR3 comprises 17 residues. Per germline, CDR1 MGHRA and CDR2 YSYEKL.

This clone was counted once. CDR3 loop: CASLNRQGRYPLHF. Written as DNA, the CDR3 is TGTGCCAGCTTGAATAGACAGGGCCGATACCCCCTCCACTTT. The V call is TRBV6-5, the J call TRBJ1-6; TRBD1 agrees at 7 bases. The ends lost 8 bases at V and 13 bases at J; junction bases unmatched: 14. This CDR3 is built from 14 residues. Germline-derived CDR1 and CDR2 are MNHEY and SVGAGI.

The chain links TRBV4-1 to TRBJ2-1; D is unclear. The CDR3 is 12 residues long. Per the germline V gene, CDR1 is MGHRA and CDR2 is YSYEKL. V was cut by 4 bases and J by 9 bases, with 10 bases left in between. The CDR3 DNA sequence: TGCGCCAGCAGCCCACGAAACGGTGAGCAGTTCTTC. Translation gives CASSPRNGEQFF.

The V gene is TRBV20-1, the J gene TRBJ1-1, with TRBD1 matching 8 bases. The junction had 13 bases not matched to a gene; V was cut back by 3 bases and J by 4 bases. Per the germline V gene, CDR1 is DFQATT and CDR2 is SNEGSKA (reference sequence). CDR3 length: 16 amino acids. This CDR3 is CSASPQGAIPGTEAFF. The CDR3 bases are TGCAGTGCTAGTCCCCAGGGGGCCATTCCGGGCACTGAAGCTTTCTTT.

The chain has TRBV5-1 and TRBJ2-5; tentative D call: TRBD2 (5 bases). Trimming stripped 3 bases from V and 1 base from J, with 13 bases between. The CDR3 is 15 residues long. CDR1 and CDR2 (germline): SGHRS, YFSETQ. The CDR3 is CASSSGLFSQETQYF. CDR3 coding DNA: TGCGCCAGCAGCTCAGGACTCTTCTCCCAAGAGACCCAGTACTTC.

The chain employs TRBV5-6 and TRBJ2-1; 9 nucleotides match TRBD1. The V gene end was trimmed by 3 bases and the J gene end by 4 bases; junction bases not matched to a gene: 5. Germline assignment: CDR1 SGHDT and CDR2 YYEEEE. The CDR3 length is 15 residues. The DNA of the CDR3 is TGTGCCAGCAGCTGGGGGGACAGGGAATACAATGAGCAGTTCTTC. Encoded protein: CASSWGDREYNEQFF. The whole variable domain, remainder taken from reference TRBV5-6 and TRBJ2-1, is DAGVTQSPTHLIKTRGQQVTLRCSPKSGHDTVSWYQQALGQGPQFIFQYYEEEERQRGNFPDRFSGHQFPNYSSELNVNALLLGDSALYLCASSWGDREYNEQFFGPGTRLTVL.

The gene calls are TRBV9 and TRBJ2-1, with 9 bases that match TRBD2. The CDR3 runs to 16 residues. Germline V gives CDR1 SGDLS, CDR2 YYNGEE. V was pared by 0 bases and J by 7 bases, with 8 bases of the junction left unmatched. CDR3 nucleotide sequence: TGTGCCAGCAGCGTAGAAGTAGCGGGAGTTTATAATGAGCAGTTCTTC. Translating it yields CASSVEVAGVYNEQFF.

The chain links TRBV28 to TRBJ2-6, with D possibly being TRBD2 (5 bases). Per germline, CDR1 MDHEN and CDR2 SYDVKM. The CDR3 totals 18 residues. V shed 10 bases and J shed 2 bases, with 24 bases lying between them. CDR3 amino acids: CATLSRAPEGTGANVLTF. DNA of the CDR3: TGTGCCACCCTTTCCCGGGCCCCCGAGGGCACTGGGGCCAACGTCCTGACTTTC.

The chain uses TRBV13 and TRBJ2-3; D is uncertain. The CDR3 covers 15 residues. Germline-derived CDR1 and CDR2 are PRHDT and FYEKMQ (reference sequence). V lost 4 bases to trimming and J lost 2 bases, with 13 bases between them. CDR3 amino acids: CASSSWKTNTDTQYF. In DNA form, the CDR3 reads TGTGCCAGCAGCTCCTGGAAGACAAACACAGATACGCAGTATTTT. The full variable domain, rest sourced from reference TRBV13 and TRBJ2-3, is AAGVIQSPRHLIKEKRETATLKCYPIPRHDTVYWYQQGPGQDPQFLISFYEKMQSDKGSIPDRFSAQQFSDYHSELNMSSLELGDSALYFCASSSWKTNTDTQYFGPGTRLTVL.

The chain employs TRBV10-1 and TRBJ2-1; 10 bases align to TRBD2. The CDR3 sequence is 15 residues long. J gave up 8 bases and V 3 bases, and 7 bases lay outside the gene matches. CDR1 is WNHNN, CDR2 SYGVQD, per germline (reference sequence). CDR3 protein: CASSDASGRAYEQFF. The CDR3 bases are TGCGCCAGCAGTGACGCCAGCGGGAGGGCCTATGAGCAGTTCTTC.

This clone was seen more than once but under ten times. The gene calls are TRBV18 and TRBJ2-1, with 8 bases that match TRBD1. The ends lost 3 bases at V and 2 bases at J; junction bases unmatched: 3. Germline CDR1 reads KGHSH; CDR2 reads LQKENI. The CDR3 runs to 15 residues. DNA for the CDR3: TGTGCCAGCTCACCGGGCAGGGGGCCCTACAATGAGCAGTTCTTC. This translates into CASSPGRGPYNEQFF.

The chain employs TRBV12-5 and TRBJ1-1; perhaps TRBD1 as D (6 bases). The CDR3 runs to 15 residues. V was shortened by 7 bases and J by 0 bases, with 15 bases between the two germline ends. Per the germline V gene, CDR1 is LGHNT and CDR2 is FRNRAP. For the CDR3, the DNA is TGTGCTAGTGTAAAAGGGGGACCCTTGAACACTGAAGCTTTCTTT. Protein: CASVKGGPLNTEAFF.

The CDR3 region has the DNA TGCGCCAGCAGCTTCCAGGGGGTTAGCAATCAGCCCCAGCATTTT. It translates to CASSFQGVSNQPQHF. The chain employs TRBV5-1 and TRBJ1-5; 7 bases agree with TRBD1. The CDR3 loop spans 15 amino acids. The ends lost 2 bases at V and 0 bases at J; junction bases unmatched: 2. The germline V gene encodes CDR1 SGHRS and CDR2 YFSETQ.

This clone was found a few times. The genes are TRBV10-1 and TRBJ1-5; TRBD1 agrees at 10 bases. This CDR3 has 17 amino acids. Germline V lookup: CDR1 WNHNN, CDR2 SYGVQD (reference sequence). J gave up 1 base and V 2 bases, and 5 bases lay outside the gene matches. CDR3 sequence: CASSEEGQGLSNQPQHF. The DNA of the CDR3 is TGCGCCAGCAGTGAGGAGGGACAGGGGCTAAGCAATCAGCCCCAGCATTTT.

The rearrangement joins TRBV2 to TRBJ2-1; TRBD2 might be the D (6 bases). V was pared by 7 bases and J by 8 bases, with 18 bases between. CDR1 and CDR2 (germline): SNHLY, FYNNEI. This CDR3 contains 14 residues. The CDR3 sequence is CASIRLVGQDEQFF. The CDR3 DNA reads TGTGCCAGCATTCGACTAGTCGGGCAGGATGAGCAGTTCTTC.